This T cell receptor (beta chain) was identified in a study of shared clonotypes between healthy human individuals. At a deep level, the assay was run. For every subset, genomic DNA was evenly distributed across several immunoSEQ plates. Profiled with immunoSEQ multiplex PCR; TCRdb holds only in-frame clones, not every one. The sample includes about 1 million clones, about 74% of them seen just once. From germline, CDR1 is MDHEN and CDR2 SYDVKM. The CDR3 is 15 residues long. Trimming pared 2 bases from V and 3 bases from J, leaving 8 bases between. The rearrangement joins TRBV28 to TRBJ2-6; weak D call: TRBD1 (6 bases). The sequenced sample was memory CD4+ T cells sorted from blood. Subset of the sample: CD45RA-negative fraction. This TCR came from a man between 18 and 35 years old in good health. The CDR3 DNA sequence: TGTGCCAGCAGTTTAGGACAGAGTGGGGCCAACGTCCTGACTTTC. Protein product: CASSLGQSGANVLTF.